These T cell receptor beta chains were read from a single sample in a study of blood T cell repertoires in COVID-19. TCRdb keeps only in-frame clones here, not all; method: immunoSEQ multiplex PCR. The sample includes around 190,000 clones, roughly nine tenths of them seen just once. What was sequenced was peripheral blood. The receptors shown here come from a man in his 70s with active or convalescent COVID-19. Both conserved end residues are part of each CDR3. D genes are given only for firm matches. Only some rows state a clone size, as once, few, many or a class for expanded clones.

v_call	d_call	clone_size	j_call	cdr3_aa	cdr3_nt
TRBV10-2	-	-	TRBJ1-5	CASSTGYNQPQHF	TGCGCCAGCAGTACAGGGTACAATCAGCCCCAGCATTTT
TRBV7-2	-	-	TRBJ2-1	CASSGRAGHNSYNEQFF	TGTGCCAGCAGCGGGCGAGCGGGCCATAACTCCTACAATGAGCAGTTCTTC
TRBV24-1	-	-	TRBJ2-1	CATEYLSEQFF	TGTGCCACAGAATACCTTAGTGAGCAGTTCTTC
TRBV2	TRBD1	-	TRBJ1-2	CASSVGTGDGYTF	TGTGCCAGCAGCGTAGGGACAGGGGATGGCTACACCTTC
TRBV7-2	-	-	TRBJ2-3	CASSRLRTDTQYF	TGTGCCAGCAGCCGACTGCGTACAGATACGCAGTATTTT
TRBV9	-	-	TRBJ1-3	CASSVTPSAGNTIYF	TGTGCCAGCAGCGTAACCCCCTCAGCGGGAAACACCATATATTTT
TRBV18	TRBD1	once	TRBJ2-5	CASSRGTGAQETQYF	TGTGCCAGCTCACGGGGGACAGGGGCCCAAGAGACCCAGTACTTC
TRBV7-9	-	-	TRBJ1-2	CASRPSGNYGYTF	TGTGCCAGCAGACCTTCCGGGAACTATGGCTACACCTTC
TRBV2	-	-	TRBJ1-2	CASDPADYGYTF	TGTGCCAGCGACCCGGCGGACTATGGCTACACCTTC
TRBV6-5	-	-	TRBJ1-1	CATSTANTEAFF	TGTGCCACCTCGACTGCGAACACTGAAGCTTTCTTT
TRBV10-2	-	-	TRBJ2-2	CASSKTGRGTGELFF	TGCGCCAGCAGCAAGACAGGTCGAGGCACCGGGGAGCTGTTTTTT
TRBV5-1	-	-	TRBJ2-7	CASSPAVDSTYEQYF	TGCGCCAGCAGCCCAGCCGTAGACAGCACCTACGAGCAGTACTTC
TRBV30	-	-	TRBJ2-7	CAWSVGGMTFSYEQYF	TGTGCCTGGAGTGTTGGGGGGATGACCTTCTCCTACGAGCAGTACTTC
TRBV6-2/TRBV6-3	-	-	TRBJ2-7	CASSYGPRGDYEQYF	TGTGCCAGCAGTTACGGGCCCAGGGGGGACTACGAGCAGTACTTC
TRBV4-1	TRBD1	-	TRBJ1-2	CASSHPGQSRYGYTF	TGCGCCAGCAGCCACCCGGGACAGAGCCGCTATGGCTACACCTTC
TRBV11-2	-	once	TRBJ2-3	CASSLGFQSGTDTQYF	TGTGCCAGCAGCTTAGGTTTCCAGTCCGGCACAGATACGCAGTATTTT
TRBV7-3	TRBD2	once	TRBJ2-1	CASSLSSGTYNEQFF	TGTGCCAGCAGCTTATCTAGCGGAACCTACAATGAGCAGTTCTTC
TRBV10-3	-	few	TRBJ2-1	CAISESGRGARDNEQFF	TGTGCCATCAGTGAGTCGGGACGGGGGGCTAGGGACAATGAGCAGTTCTTC
TRBV28	-	-	TRBJ1-5	CASSLLEINQPQHF	TGTGCCAGCAGTTTACTGGAGATCAATCAGCCCCAGCATTTT
TRBV27	-	-	TRBJ2-5	CASSPVHSLTETQYF	TGTGCCAGCTCTCCCGTCCACAGCTTGACAGAGACCCAGTACTTC
TRBV4-3	-	-	TRBJ1-3	CASSQDFGANLGNTIYF	TGCGCCAGCAGCCAAGATTTTGGGGCTAATCTTGGAAACACCATATATTTT
TRBV5-1	TRBD1	-	TRBJ1-6	CASSLSSGGNSPLHF	TGCGCCAGCAGCTTGTCTTCAGGGGGGAATTCACCCCTCCACTTT
TRBV6-2/TRBV6-3	-	-	TRBJ1-1	CASSYRRASHMNTEAFF	TGTGCCAGCAGTTATCGGCGGGCATCCCATATGAACACTGAAGCTTTCTTT
TRBV7-9	-	-	TRBJ2-3	CASSFGGSTDTQYF	TGTGCCAGCAGCTTTGGGGGGAGCACAGATACGCAGTATTTT
TRBV4-3	-	-	TRBJ2-4	CASSRTQEAKNIQYF	TGCGCCAGCAGCCGAACACAGGAAGCCAAAAACATTCAGTACTTC
TRBV6-5	-	-	TRBJ1-2	CASREGRPSAGGYTF	TGTGCCAGCAGAGAGGGCCGTCCCTCCGCTGGAGGCTACACCTTC
TRBV14	-	-	TRBJ2-2	CASSQTTKRHTGELFF	TGTGCCAGCAGCCAGACAACCAAAAGGCACACCGGGGAGCTGTTTTTT
TRBV5-4	TRBD1	-	TRBJ1-1	CASSPPYRDRGRVTEAFF	TGTGCCAGCAGCCCCCCTTACCGGGACAGGGGGCGAGTAACTGAAGCTTTCTTT
TRBV2	TRBD1	once	TRBJ1-1	CASRVRQGSTEAFF	TGTGCCAGCAGGGTTCGACAGGGATCCACTGAAGCTTTCTTT
TRBV18	TRBD1	-	TRBJ1-5	CASSPRQGNQPQHF	TGTGCCAGCTCACCGAGACAGGGGAATCAGCCCCAGCATTTT
TRBV4-3	TRBD1	-	TRBJ2-7	CASSPAPGTGYEQYF	TGCGCCAGCAGCCCTGCCCCCGGGACAGGCTACGAGCAGTACTTC
TRBV20-1	-	-	TRBJ1-1	CSASMTVEAFF	TGCAGTGCTAGTATGACAGTTGAAGCTTTCTTT
TRBV5-1	-	-	TRBJ2-5	CASSLFNSQETQYF	TGCGCCAGCAGCTTGTTTAACAGCCAAGAGACCCAGTACTTC
TRBV6-6	-	-	TRBJ1-5	CASSYSSVPGDQPQHF	TGTGCCAGCAGTTACTCGTCGGTCCCAGGGGATCAGCCCCAGCATTTT
TRBV10-2	TRBD2	-	TRBJ2-2	CASSDGLAGTGELFF	TGCGCCAGCAGTGATGGTTTAGCGGGGACCGGGGAGCTGTTTTTT
TRBV19	-	few	TRBJ1-5	CASSIVVNQPQHF	TGTGCCAGTAGTATAGTAGTCAATCAGCCCCAGCATTTT
TRBV6-5	-	-	TRBJ2-7	CASSYGGHSSYEQYF	TGTGCCAGCAGTTACGGAGGGCATAGCTCCTACGAGCAGTACTTC
TRBV28	TRBD1	-	TRBJ1-2	CASSPGQANYGYTF	TGTGCCAGCAGCCCGGGACAGGCGAACTATGGCTACACCTTC
TRBV7-9	-	-	TRBJ1-5	CASSARDNYQPQHF	TGTGCCAGCAGCGCGAGGGACAACTATCAGCCCCAGCATTTT
TRBV30	-	-	TRBJ1-4	CAWRRGNEKLFF	TGTGCCTGGAGGCGGGGTAATGAAAAACTGTTTTTT
TRBV7-3	-	few	TRBJ1-5	CASSPRGNQPQHF	TGTGCCAGCAGCCCTCGGGGCAATCAGCCCCAGCATTTT